The T cell receptor (beta chain) described here comes from a study of beta chain features in type 1 diabetes. General observations from the study: TCRB repertoires of naive, central memory and Treg cells appeared more similar among patients than among healthy donors. Fewer insertions but more deletions were seen at VDJ junctions in type 1 diabetes patients.

Turning to this clone: Its specificity is not known.

CD45RO/CCR7/CD25/CD127/CD95/CD27 staining was used to isolate CD4+ naive, central memory, regulatory and stem cell-like memory cells by sorting. Investigators reverse transcribed all isolated RNA, so they sequenced expressed TCRB transcripts. For naive, central memory and regulatory T cell samples, reads averaged around 3.8 million. TCRdb's table, derived via immunoSEQ multiplex PCR, lists solely in-frame clones and lacks some. The repertoire holds 970,000 or so clones, with roughly a sixth as singletons. Germline CDR1 reads SNHLY; CDR2 reads FYNNEI. Trimming took 6 bases from V and 5 from J, leaving 8 bases between them. This CDR3 has 12 residues.

This rearrangement joins TRBV2 to TRBJ1-5; D gene unclear. Sequenced sample: naive CD4+ T cells from blood. The clonotype was recovered from a woman aged 18-29 years in good health. The CDR3 sequence is CASSFGDQPQHF. CDR3 bases: TGTGCCAGCAGCTTTGGGGATCAGCCCCAGCATTTT.